The present T cell receptor (beta chain) was sequenced within a study of shared clonotypes between healthy human individuals. J gave up 2 bases and V 6 bases, and 6 bases lay outside the gene matches. Germline V gene lookup returns CDR1 MNHNY and CDR2 SVGAGI (reference sequence). The CDR3 is 15 amino acids. The naive CD8 population came from CD45RO-negative cells selected for CCR7, without terminally differentiated effector memory CD45RA+ cells. Clones were sequenced by immunoSEQ multiplex PCR, and TCRdb holds only the in-frame ones, with some missing. The data hold more than 2 million clones, with around 93% observed a single time.

The clonotype comes from a man in his late teens or twenties in good health. Some clones in this sample may be carry-over from other donors' samples. Sample: naive CD8+ T cells from PBMCs. This sequence joins TRBV6-6 and TRBJ1-4; 7 bases align to TRBD1. CDR3: CASSSDRETNEKLFF. The CDR3, as DNA: TGTGCCAGCAGCTCTGACAGGGAGACTAATGAAAAACTGTTTTTT.